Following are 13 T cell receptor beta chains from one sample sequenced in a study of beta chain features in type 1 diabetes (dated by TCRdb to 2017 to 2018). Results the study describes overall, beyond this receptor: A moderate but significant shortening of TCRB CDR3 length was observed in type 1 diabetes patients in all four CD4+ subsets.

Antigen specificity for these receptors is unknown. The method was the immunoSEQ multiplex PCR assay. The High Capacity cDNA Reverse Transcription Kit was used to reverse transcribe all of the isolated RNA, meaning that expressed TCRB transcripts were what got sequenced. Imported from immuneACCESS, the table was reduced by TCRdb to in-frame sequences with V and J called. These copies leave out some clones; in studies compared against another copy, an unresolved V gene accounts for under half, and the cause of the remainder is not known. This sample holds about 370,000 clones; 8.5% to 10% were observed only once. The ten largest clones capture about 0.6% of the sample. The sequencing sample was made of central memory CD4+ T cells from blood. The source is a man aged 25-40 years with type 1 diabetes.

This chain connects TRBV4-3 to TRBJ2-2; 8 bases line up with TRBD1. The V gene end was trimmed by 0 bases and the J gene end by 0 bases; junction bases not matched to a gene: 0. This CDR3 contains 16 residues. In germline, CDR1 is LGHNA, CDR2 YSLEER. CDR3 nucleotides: TGCGCCAGCAGCCAAGAGACAGGGGCGAACACCGGGGAGCTGTTTTTT. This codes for CASSQETGANTGELFF.

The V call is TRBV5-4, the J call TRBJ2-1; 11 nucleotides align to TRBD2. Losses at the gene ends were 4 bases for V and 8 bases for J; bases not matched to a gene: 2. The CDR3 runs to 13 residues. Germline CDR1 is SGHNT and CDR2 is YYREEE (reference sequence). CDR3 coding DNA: TGTGCCAGCAGCACGGGACTAGCGGATGAGCAGTTCTTC. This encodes CASSTGLADEQFF.

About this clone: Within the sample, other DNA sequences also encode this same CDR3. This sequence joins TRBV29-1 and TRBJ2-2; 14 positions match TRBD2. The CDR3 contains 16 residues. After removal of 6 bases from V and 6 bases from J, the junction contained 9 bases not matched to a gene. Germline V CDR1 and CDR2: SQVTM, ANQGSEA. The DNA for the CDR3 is TGCAGCGTCCCGACTAGCGGGAGGGCCGGGGCCGGGGAGCTGTTTTTT. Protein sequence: CSVPTSGRAGAGELFF.

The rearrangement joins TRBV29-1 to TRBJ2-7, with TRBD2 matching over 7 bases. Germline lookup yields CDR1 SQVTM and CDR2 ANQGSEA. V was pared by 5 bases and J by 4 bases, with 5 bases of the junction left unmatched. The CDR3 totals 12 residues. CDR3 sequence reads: CSVRGSGYEQYF. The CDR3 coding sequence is TGCAGCGTTCGCGGGAGTGGGTACGAGCAGTACTTC.

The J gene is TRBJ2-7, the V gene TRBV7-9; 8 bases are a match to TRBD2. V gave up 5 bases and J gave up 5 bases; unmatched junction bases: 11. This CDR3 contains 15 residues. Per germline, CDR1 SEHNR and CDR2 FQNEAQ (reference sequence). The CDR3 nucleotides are TGTGCCAGCAGCCTTAGCGGGGAAAGAGGAGACGAGCAGTACTTC. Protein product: CASSLSGERGDEQYF.

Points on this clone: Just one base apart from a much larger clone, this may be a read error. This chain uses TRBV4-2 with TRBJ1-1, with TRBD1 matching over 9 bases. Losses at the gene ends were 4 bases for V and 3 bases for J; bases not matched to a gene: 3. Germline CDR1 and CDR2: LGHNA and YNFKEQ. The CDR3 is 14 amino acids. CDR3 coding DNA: TGTGCCAGCAGCCCCCGGGACAGGGACACTGAAGCTTTCTTT. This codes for CASSPRDRDTEAFF.

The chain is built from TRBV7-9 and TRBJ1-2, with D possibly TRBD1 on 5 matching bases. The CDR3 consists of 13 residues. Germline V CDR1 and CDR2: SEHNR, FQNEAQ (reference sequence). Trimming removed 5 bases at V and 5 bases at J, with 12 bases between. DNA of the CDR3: TGTGCCAGCAGCCGACAGCGAGATTATGGCTACACCTTC. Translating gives CASSRQRDYGYTF. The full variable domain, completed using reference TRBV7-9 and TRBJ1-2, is DTGVSQNPRHKITKRGQNVTFRCDPISEHNRLYWYRQTLGQGPEFLTYFQNEAQLEKSRLLSDRFSAERPKGSFSTLEIQRTEQGDSAMYLCASSRQRDYGYTFGSGTRLTVV.

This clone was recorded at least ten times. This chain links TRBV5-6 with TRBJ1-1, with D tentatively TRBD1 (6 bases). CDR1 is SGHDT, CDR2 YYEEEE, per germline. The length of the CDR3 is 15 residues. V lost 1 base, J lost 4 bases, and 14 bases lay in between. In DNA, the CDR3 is TGTGCCAGCAGCTTGTTGTCAGGGGACGGCACTGAAGCTTTCTTT. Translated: CASSLLSGDGTEAFF.

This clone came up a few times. The CDR3 sequence: CASSPHDIGQENTEAFF. CDR3 coding DNA: TGTGCCAGCTCACCACACGACATCGGACAAGAGAACACTGAAGCTTTCTTT. The chain has TRBV18 and TRBJ1-1; tentatively, D is TRBD1 (5 bases). CDR1 KGHSH and CDR2 LQKENI come from the germline V gene. Trimming cost V 1 base and J 1 base, with 16 bases left between them. The CDR3 sequence is 17 residues long.

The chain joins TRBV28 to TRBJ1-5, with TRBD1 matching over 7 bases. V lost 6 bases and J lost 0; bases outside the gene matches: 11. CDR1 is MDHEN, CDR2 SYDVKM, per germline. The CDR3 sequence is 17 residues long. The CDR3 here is CASSRGAGGFSNQPQHF. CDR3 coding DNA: TGTGCCAGCAGCCGGGGGGCAGGGGGATTTAGCAATCAGCCCCAGCATTTT.

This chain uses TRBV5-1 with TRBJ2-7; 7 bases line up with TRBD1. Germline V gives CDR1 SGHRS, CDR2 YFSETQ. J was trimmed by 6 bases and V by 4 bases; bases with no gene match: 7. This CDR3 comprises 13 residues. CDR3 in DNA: TGCGCCAGCAGCAGCAGAGGGACAGTCGAGCAGTACTTC. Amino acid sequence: CASSSRGTVEQYF.

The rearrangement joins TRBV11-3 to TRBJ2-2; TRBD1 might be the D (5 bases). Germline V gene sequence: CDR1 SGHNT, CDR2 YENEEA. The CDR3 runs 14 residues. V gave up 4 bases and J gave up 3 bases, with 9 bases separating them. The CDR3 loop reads CASSSDRYTGELFF. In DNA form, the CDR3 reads TGTGCCAGCAGCTCCGACAGATACACCGGGGAGCTGTTTTTT.

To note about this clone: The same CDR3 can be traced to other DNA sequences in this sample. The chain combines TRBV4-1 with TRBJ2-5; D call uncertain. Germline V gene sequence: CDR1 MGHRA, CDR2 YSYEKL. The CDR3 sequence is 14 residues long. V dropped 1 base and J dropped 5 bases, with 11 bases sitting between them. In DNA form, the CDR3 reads TGCGCCAGCAGCCAAGGACTGGGTTGGGAGACCCAGTACTTC. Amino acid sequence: CASSQGLGWETQYF.